A single sample is the source of the 11 T cell receptor beta chains below, sequenced in a study of T cell responses to AZD1222 COVID-19 vaccine. This table comes from immunoSEQ multiplex PCR, and its TCRdb copy is limited to in-frame clones, with some not included. This sample has approximately 130,000 clones, with 88% found just once. Sequencing used peripheral blood, obtained 28 days after the second AZD1222 dose. These receptors were taken from an adult who received the AZD1222 COVID-19 vaccine.

The chain is built from TRBV18 and TRBJ1-1; D remains ambiguous. Germline CDR1 reads KGHSH; CDR2 reads LQKENI. This CDR3 has 14 residues. V lost 3 bases and J 0 bases, leaving 8 bases between the germline ends. CDR3 in amino acids: CASSPRRVNTEAFF. CDR3 nucleotide sequence: TGTGCCAGCTCACCCAGACGGGTGAACACTGAAGCTTTCTTT. Using reference TRBV18 and TRBJ1-1 for the parts outside the CDR3, the full variable domain is NAGVMQNPRHLVRRRGQEARLRCSPMKGHSHVYWYRQLPEEGLKFMVYLQKENIIDESGMPKERFSAEFPKEGPSILRIQQVVRGDSAAYFCASSPRRVNTEAFFGQGTRLTVV.

V is TRBV12-3 or TRBV12-4 and J is TRBJ2-5, with D maybe TRBD2 (5 bases). The V end was cut by 5 bases, the J end by 4 bases, with 8 bases between. This CDR3 is 12 amino acids long. In DNA, the CDR3 is TGTGCCAGCAGTCCCCGGGGAGAGACCCAGTACTTC. Translating it yields CASSPRGETQYF.

The rearrangement links TRBV27 to TRBJ1-1; tentative D call: TRBD1 (5 bases). The CDR3 has 16 residues. Germline CDR1 is MNHEY and CDR2 is SMNVEV (reference sequence). The V and J ends lost 5 bases and 5 bases respectively, with 21 bases between them. The CDR3 here is CASSPRFVGAQTEAFF. The CDR3, as DNA: TGTGCCAGCAGTCCTCGTTTTGTTGGGGCGCAGACTGAAGCTTTCTTT.

The table lists this clone with a few counts. The rearrangement joins TRBV5-1 to TRBJ2-7; a weak D match, TRBD2 (7 bases). V lost 2 bases and J lost 5, with 14 bases in between. Germline loops: CDR1 SGHRS, CDR2 YFSETQ. This CDR3 comprises 14 residues. This CDR3 reads CASSFGLGGDEQYF. As DNA, the CDR3 is TGCGCCAGCAGCTTCGGGCTAGGGGGGGACGAGCAGTACTTC.

The V call is TRBV27, the J call TRBJ2-7, with TRBD2 matching 9 bases. The CDR3 has 15 amino acids. Germline V CDR1 and CDR2: MNHEY, SMNVEV (reference sequence). The V gene end was trimmed by 5 bases and the J gene end by 6 bases; junction bases not matched to a gene: 11. The CDR3 spells CASSTPGLATSEQYF. The CDR3 DNA follows: TGTGCCAGCAGTACTCCGGGACTAGCCACTTCCGAGCAGTACTTC.

This chain's CDR3 is CAISFTQTGGSADTQYF. CDR3 in DNA: TGTGCCATCAGCTTTACACAGACAGGGGGCAGTGCAGATACGCAGTATTTT. The chain couples TRBV10-3 to TRBJ2-3; 10 bases are a match to TRBD1. Germline values: CDR1 ENHRY, CDR2 SYGVKD. After removal of 6 bases from V and 4 bases from J, the junction contained 13 bases not matched to a gene. The CDR3 has 17 amino acids.

This sequence joins TRBV5-1 and TRBJ2-7; TRBD1 is a possible D gene (6 bases). V lost 6 bases and J 2 bases, leaving 12 bases between the germline ends. The CDR3 contains 13 residues. The germline V gene encodes CDR1 SGHRS and CDR2 YFSETQ. This CDR3 is CASTPGDTYEQYF. The CDR3, as DNA: TGCGCCAGCACACCAGGGGATACCTACGAGCAGTACTTC.

The chain recombines TRBV9 with TRBJ1-2; D unresolved. Germline CDR1 SGDLS, CDR2 YYNGEE. V was shortened by 2 bases and J by 4 bases, with 6 bases between the two germline ends. This CDR3 comprises 12 residues. The chain's CDR3 is CASSVGLYGYTF. The CDR3 nucleotides read TGTGCCAGCAGCGTCGGCCTCTATGGCTACACCTTC.

This chain links TRBV5-1 with TRBJ2-5; 10 nucleotides match TRBD1. The length of the CDR3 is 14 residues. From germline, CDR1 is SGHRS and CDR2 YFSETQ. With V trimmed by 7 bases and J by 3 bases, 6 bases remained unmatched. The chain's CDR3 is CASQTGGVKETQYF. CDR3 nucleotide sequence: TGCGCCAGCCAGACAGGGGGCGTCAAAGAGACCCAGTACTTC. Combining the CDR3 with reference TRBV5-1 and TRBJ2-5 gives the whole variable domain KAGVTQTPRYLIKTRGQQVTLSCSPISGHRSVSWYQQTPGQGLQFLFEYFSETQRNKGNFPGRFSGRQFSNSRSEMNVSTLELGDSALYLCASQTGGVKETQYFGPGTRLLVL.

In regard to this clone: Other DNA variants within this sample encode the same CDR3. The chain is built from TRBV4-2 and TRBJ1-4; the D gene is possibly TRBD1 (5 bases). CDR1 LGHNA and CDR2 YNFKEQ come from the germline V gene. V lost 0 bases, J lost 8 bases, and 10 bases lay in between. CDR3 size: 14 residues. The CDR3 loop reads CASSQDRGREKLFF. CDR3 coding DNA: TGTGCCAGCAGCCAAGATCGGGGACGGGAAAAACTGTTTTTT.

This rearrangement joins TRBV6-1 to TRBJ1-3; no reliable D call. The CDR3 is 17 residues long. Germline V gives CDR1 MNHNS, CDR2 SASEGT. Deletions cut 2 bases from V and 3 bases from J, with 17 bases between. The CDR3, as DNA: TGTGCCAGCAGTGAAACTTCAGCAGCACTTCTTGGAAACACCATATATTTT. Encoded protein: CASSETSAALLGNTIYF.